Here is one T cell receptor (beta chain) with its context. Some clones are missing from TCRdb's copy, which holds only in-frame ones; the method was immunoSEQ multiplex PCR. The sample yields 55,000 to 70,000 clones, about 87% seen once. This CDR3 contains 15 residues. These data belong to a study of blood T cell repertoires in COVID-19. The chain is built from TRBV21-1 and TRBJ1-5; the table gives TRBD1 as D, unverified against the DNA. TRBV21-1 is a documented pseudogene. Sequenced sample: peripheral blood. This receptor was identified in a man aged 60 to 69 with acute or convalescent COVID-19. The CDR3 here is CASSARTEGNQPQHF. For the CDR3, the DNA is TGTGCCAGCAGCGCCAGGACAGAGGGTAATCAGCCCCAGCATTTT.